A selection of T cell receptor beta chains follows, all from one sample in a study of blood T cell repertoires in COVID-19. Repertoires were generated with immunoSEQ multiplex PCR, while TCRdb's copy carries only in-frame clones and drops some. This sample has about 90,000 clones; about 87% occur once, and the top ten carry 0.47%. The sample was peripheral blood. The origin of the receptors is a man aged 60 to 75 with acute or convalescent COVID-19. Each CDR3 is given with its conserved first and last residue. The D gene is left open where the match is weak. For some rows the clone size is stated as once, few or many, or as a class when expanded; others skip it.

TRBJ2-7 - TRBV7-6 TRBD2 TGTGCCAGCAGCTTGGCTAGCGGGAGTGTCGACGAGCAGTACTTC CASSLASGSVDEQYF
TRBJ1-1 - TRBV3-1/TRBV3-2 - TGTGCCAGCAGCCATACGACAGGGAACACTGAAGCTTTCTTT CASSHTTGNTEAFF
TRBJ2-1 - TRBV9 TRBD2 TGTGCCAGCAGCGTAGGGCCGGGAGGTGAGCAGTTCTTC CASSVGPGGEQFF
TRBJ2-3 - TRBV19 TRBD1 TGTGCCAGTAGTAGGACAGGGGAAGATACGCAGTATTTT CASSRTGEDTQYF
TRBJ2-5 once TRBV14 TRBD2 TGTGCCAGCAGCCAAGCCGGGACTAGCGTGTACCAAGAGACCCAGTACTTC CASSQAGTSVYQETQYF
TRBJ2-7 - TRBV21-1 - TGTGCCAGCAGTCTTAACAGGGGGGGAGGCTACGAGCAGTACTTC CASSLNRGGGYEQYF
TRBJ2-1 - TRBV20-1 TRBD1 TGCAGTGGAGAACGGGACAGGGTCTTC CSGERDRVF
TRBJ2-1 - TRBV10-3 - TGTGCCATCAGTGAGTCTGGCAGGGCCTCCTACAATGAGCAGTTCTTC CAISESGRASYNEQFF
TRBJ1-6 - TRBV19 - TGTGCCAGTAGTAGCCAGTCTAATTCACCCCTCCACTTT CASSSQSNSPLHF
TRBJ2-5 - TRBV18 TRBD2 TGTGCCAGCTCACCCCTAGCGGGGGACCTGGAGACCCAGTACTTC CASSPLAGDLETQYF
TRBJ2-7 - TRBV10-3 TRBD1 TGTGCCATCAGTTTCCTAGGACAGGGGACTGACGAGCAGTACTTC CAISFLGQGTDEQYF
TRBJ1-6 - TRBV5-4 - TGTGCCAGCAGCTTATCAGGGTACAATTCACCCCTCCACTTT CASSLSGYNSPLHF
TRBJ1-6 once TRBV7-9 - TGTGCCAGCAGCCGTCCAGGGGCGAATAATTCACCCCTCCACTTT CASSRPGANNSPLHF
TRBJ2-5 - TRBV5-1 - TGCGCCAGCAGCTTTGGGCCCCTGGTGGAGACCCAGTACTTC CASSFGPLVETQYF
TRBJ2-1 - TRBV19 TRBD2 TGTGCCAGTAGTGCCACTAGCGGGAGGGCCACCTACAATGAGCAGTTCTTC CASSATSGRATYNEQFF
TRBJ1-1 - TRBV7-2 - TGTGCCAGCAGCTTACACGCCAGGGACACTGAAGCTTTCTTT CASSLHARDTEAFF